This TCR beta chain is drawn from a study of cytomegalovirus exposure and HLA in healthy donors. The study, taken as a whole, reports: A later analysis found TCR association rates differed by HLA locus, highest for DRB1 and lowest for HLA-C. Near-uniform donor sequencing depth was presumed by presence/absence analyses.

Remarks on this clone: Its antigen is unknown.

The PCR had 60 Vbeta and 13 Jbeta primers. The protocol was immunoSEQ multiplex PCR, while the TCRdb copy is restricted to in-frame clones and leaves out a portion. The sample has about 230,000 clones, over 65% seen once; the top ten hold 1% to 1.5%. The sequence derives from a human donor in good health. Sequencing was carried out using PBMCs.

CDR3 loop: CASSQGDYGYTF. The DNA for the CDR3 is TGTGCCAGCAGCCAGGGGGACTATGGCTACACCTTC. V and J are TRBV28 and TRBJ1-2, with 7 bases lining up with TRBD1. The germline gives CDR1 MDHEN, CDR2 SYDVKM. This CDR3 spans 12 amino acids. With V trimmed by 6 bases and J by 3 bases, 1 base remained unmatched.